This entry lists 20 T cell receptor beta chains sequenced from one sample in a study of neurological immune-mediated disorders. TCRdb called the 5' RACE reads again in MiXCR, with one record for every CDR3 protein. This table holds 20,000 to 30,000 distinct CDR3 sequences, 13% found once. Sequencing was performed on PBMCs. The origin of the receptors is a woman between 40 and 55 years old with HTLV-1-associated myelopathy (HAM/TSP).

Ten or more counts support this clonotype. V and J are TRBV28 and TRBJ1-1; D unclear. Germline-derived CDR1 and CDR2 are MDHEN and SYDVKM. This CDR3 contains 14 residues. V was shortened by 2 bases and J by 3 bases, with 10 bases between the two germline ends. In DNA, the CDR3 is TGTGCCAGCAGTTTACTGCGCAGAGACACTGAAGCTTTCTTT. Protein product: CASSLLRRDTEAFF.

This clonotype occurred many times. The V call is TRBV7-9, the J call TRBJ2-5, with 10 bases that match TRBD1. CDR1 and CDR2 (germline): SEHNR, FQNEAQ (reference sequence). The CDR3 is 14 amino acids. V lost 5 bases and J lost 2; bases outside the gene matches: 2. The CDR3, as DNA: TGTGCCAGCAGCCCGGGACAGGGGCAAGAGACCCAGTACTTC. As protein: CASSPGQGQETQYF.

This clonotype was recorded at least ten times. This CDR3 is CASSYSRDYGYTF. In nucleotides, the CDR3 is TGTGCCAGCAGTTACAGCAGGGACTATGGCTACACCTTC. The chain joins TRBV6-5 to TRBJ1-2; tentative D call: TRBD1 (5 bases). The CDR3 extends over 13 amino acids. V dropped 2 bases and J dropped 3 bases, with 7 bases sitting between them. CDR1 MNHEY and CDR2 SVGAGI come from the germline V gene.

At least ten counts were recorded for this clonotype. The chain links TRBV10-3 to TRBJ2-7; no firm D call. Trimming shortened V by 0 bases and J by 4 bases, and 10 bases separated the two germline ends. The CDR3 contains 14 residues. Germline V CDR1 and CDR2: ENHRY, SYGVKD. CDR3 sequence: CAISESSNPYEQYF. CDR3 in DNA: TGTGCCATCAGTGAGTCGTCCAACCCTTACGAGCAGTACTTC.

Remarks on this clonotype: A junction boundary mismatches the germline segment, possibly from a read error. J is TRBJ1-5 and V is TRBV5-1, with D possibly matching TRBD1 (5 bases). Germline V CDR1 and CDR2: SGHRS, YFSETQ. The CDR3 totals 13 residues. CDR3 sequence: CASSRDGNQSQHF. The CDR3 nucleotides read TGCGCCAGCAGCAGGGACGGAAATCAGTCCCAGCATTTT.

This clonotype was seen at least ten times. This chain connects TRBV15 to TRBJ2-4; D call uncertain. The germline V gene encodes CDR1 LNHNV and CDR2 YYDKDF (reference sequence). CDR3 length equals 13 residues. Deletions cut 3 bases from V and 2 bases from J, with 5 bases between. The CDR3 reads CATSSRPKNIQYF. CDR3 bases: TGTGCCACCAGCAGCAGACCCAAAAACATTCAGTACTTC.

This clonotype showed up many times. The rearrangement links TRBV5-1 to TRBJ2-3, with TRBD2 matching over 12 bases. The CDR3 is made up of 17 amino acids. CDR1 is SGHRS, CDR2 YFSETQ, per germline. The ends lost 5 bases at V and 2 bases at J; junction bases unmatched: 9. The CDR3 reads CASSRLAGGGNTDTQYF. CDR3 DNA: TGCGCCAGCAGTCGTCTAGCGGGGGGGGGGAACACAGATACGCAGTATTTT. The variable domain in full, with the rest retrieved from reference TRBV5-1 and TRBJ2-3, is KAGVTQTPRYLIKTRGQQVTLSCSPISGHRSVSWYQQTPGQGLQFLFEYFSETQRNKGNFPGRFSGRQFSNSRSEMNVSTLELGDSALYLCASSRLAGGGNTDTQYFGPGTRLTVL.

This clonotype was seen repeatedly, ten times or more. The V and J genes are TRBV15 and TRBJ2-3; D tentatively fits TRBD1 or TRBD2 (6 bases each). This CDR3 is built from 20 residues. Germline CDR1 LNHNV, CDR2 YYDKDF (reference sequence). The V end lost 0 bases, the J end lost 2 bases, and 24 bases lay between the germline ends. The DNA of the CDR3 is TGTGCCACCAGCAGAGATATGGGGGGCCCGGACGAAAACCCCACAGATACGCAGTATTTT. Encoded protein: CATSRDMGGPDENPTDTQYF.

This clonotype has a count of ten or more. The chain carries TRBV20-1 and TRBJ2-1; 9 positions agree with TRBD2. After removal of 3 bases from V and 6 bases from J, the junction contained 3 bases not matched to a gene. Germline CDR1 and CDR2: DFQATT and SNEGSKA (reference sequence). This CDR3 is built from 13 residues. The CDR3, as DNA: TGCAGTGCTAGCGGCGGGGGGGCCAATGAGCAGTTCTTC. It is translated as CSASGGGANEQFF.

The rearrangement uses TRBV2 and TRBJ2-1; either TRBD1 or TRBD2 may supply D (6 bases each). The germline V gene has CDR1 SNHLY and CDR2 FYNNEI. The germline V and J ends were trimmed by 1 base and 3 bases, with 10 bases remaining between them. The CDR3 spans 15 residues. CDR3 region: CASSEEGGIYNEQFF. In nucleotides, the CDR3 is TGTGCCAGCAGTGAAGAGGGGGGTATCTACAATGAGCAGTTCTTC.

This clonotype was picked up many times. The V and J genes are TRBV24-1 and TRBJ2-4; 7 bases agree with TRBD1. Trimming took 3 bases from V and 3 from J; bases not matched to a gene: 1. The germline V gene encodes CDR1 KGHDR and CDR2 SFDVKD. The CDR3 totals 14 residues. The CDR3 is CATSDAGGKNIQYF. The DNA of the CDR3 is TGTGCCACCAGTGATGCAGGGGGCAAAAACATTCAGTACTTC.

This clonotype was counted many times. V and J are TRBV20-1 and TRBJ2-5; D is uncertain. This CDR3 spans 13 amino acids. The germline V gene encodes CDR1 DFQATT and CDR2 SNEGSKA (reference sequence). With 1 base removed from V and 2 bases from J, the gap between germline ends came to 8 bases. The CDR3 region is CSARGTVQETQYF. Here the CDR3 DNA reads TGCAGTGCTAGAGGAACAGTTCAAGAGACCCAGTACTTC.

In this sample, this clonotype turned up many times. The V gene is TRBV7-8, the J gene TRBJ2-1, with TRBD2 matching 12 bases. V lost 4 bases to trimming and J lost 2 bases; unmatched junction nucleotides: 6. The CDR3 is 17 residues long. Per germline, CDR1 SGHVS and CDR2 FQNEAQ. The CDR3 sequence: CASSSLAGGLTYNEQFF. The CDR3 DNA reads as TGTGCCAGCAGCTCTCTAGCGGGGGGGCTTACCTACAATGAGCAGTTCTTC.

This clonotype qualifies as medium-sized. This chain links TRBV20-1 with TRBJ2-3; 13 bases line up with TRBD2. J was trimmed by 5 bases and V by 5 bases; bases with no gene match: 10. The germline gives CDR1 DFQATT, CDR2 SNEGSKA (reference sequence). This CDR3 region has 16 residues. CDR3 sequence (DNA): TGCAGTGCTGGGAAGACTAGCGGGGGGCGAGGAGATACGCAGTATTTT. Protein sequence: CSAGKTSGGRGDTQYF.

In this sample, this clonotype turned up many times. CDR3 amino acids: CASSPQPEKRHEQFF. The CDR3 DNA is TGTGCCAGCAGCCCGCAGCCGGAAAAGCGTCATGAGCAGTTCTTC. V is TRBV7-2 and J is TRBJ2-1; D ambiguous. CDR3 length equals 15 residues. The germline V gene encodes CDR1 SGHTA and CDR2 FQGNSA. V shed 5 bases and J shed 8 bases, with 19 bases lying between them.

V gene TRBV7-2 combines with J gene TRBJ2-3; maybe TRBD2 (5 bases). V was cut by 2 bases and J by 6 bases, with 12 bases left in between. CDR1 is SGHTA and CDR2 is FQGNSA in the germline V gene. The length of the CDR3 is 14 residues. The CDR3 DNA follows: TGTGCCAGCAGCTTAACTAGTCCCCCGGATACGCAGTATTTT. Its translation is CASSLTSPPDTQYF.

This clonotype was seen a handful of times. The V and J genes are TRBV20-1 and TRBJ2-5; D perhaps matches TRBD2 (6 bases). In germline, CDR1 is DFQATT, CDR2 SNEGSKA (reference sequence). This CDR3 region has 14 residues. The germline V and J ends were trimmed by 6 bases and 5 bases, with 19 bases remaining between them. For the CDR3, the DNA is TGCAGTGCAAAGACTAGAACCCTTGTGGAGACCCAGTACTTC. Its protein product is CSAKTRTLVETQYF.

The sample holds many counts of this clonotype. This chain joins TRBV5-1 and TRBJ2-3; 11 bases fit TRBD1. CDR1 and CDR2 (germline): SGHRS, YFSETQ. The ends lost 3 bases at V and 1 base at J; junction bases unmatched: 7. This CDR3 contains 17 residues. CDR3 region: CASSSDRGLSGTDTQYF. CDR3 bases: TGCGCCAGCAGCTCGGACAGGGGGCTATCGGGCACAGATACGCAGTATTTT. The variable domain in full, with the rest retrieved from reference TRBV5-1 and TRBJ2-3, is KAGVTQTPRYLIKTRGQQVTLSCSPISGHRSVSWYQQTPGQGLQFLFEYFSETQRNKGNFPGRFSGRQFSNSRSEMNVSTLELGDSALYLCASSSDRGLSGTDTQYFGPGTRLTVL.

This clonotype was seen at least ten times. The chain combines TRBV6-6 with TRBJ2-1; D is possibly TRBD1 or TRBD2 (7 bases each). This CDR3 has 13 residues. With 6 bases removed from V and 6 bases from J, the gap between germline ends came to 12 bases. Germline CDR1 reads MNHNY; CDR2 reads SVGAGI (reference sequence). The CDR3 sequence: CASSSGGGNEQFF. Here the CDR3 DNA reads TGTGCCAGCAGCTCAGGGGGGGGCAATGAGCAGTTCTTC.

At least ten counts were recorded for this clonotype. This chain uses TRBV5-4 with TRBJ1-2; TRBD1 agrees at 12 bases. The CDR3 sequence is 15 residues long. CDR1 and CDR2 (germline): SGHNT, YYREEE (reference sequence). V trimming: 0 bases; J trimming: 8 bases; junction bases outside the gene matches: 5. DNA of the CDR3: TGTGCCAGCAGCTTGGCCGGGACAGGGGGCGCCGGCTACACCTTC. Its translation: CASSLAGTGGAGYTF.